The 17 T cell receptor beta chains below come from one sample, sequenced in a study of T-cell reconstitution after alpha-beta-depleted transplantation in children. Molecular barcoding with unique molecular identifiers was used for the TCRbeta library. TCRdb ran MiXCR on the PCR reads and lists one entry per CDR3 protein. The top ten hold roughly 28% of the sample, which has 800,000 to 1,000,000 distinct CDR3 sequences, roughly 29% seen once. Sequenced material: PBMCs, mostly from graft donor cells, taken 360 days after TCRalphabeta/CD19-depleted stem cell transplant. The receptors were gathered from a boy under three years old who had a stem cell transplant for SCID, so the T cells may come from the graft donor.

V gene TRBV3-1 combines with J gene TRBJ2-5; D perhaps matches TRBD2 (5 bases). Trimming took 1 base from V and 4 from J, leaving 10 bases between them. The CDR3 consists of 14 residues. CDR1 is LGHDT and CDR2 is YNNKEL in the germline V gene (reference sequence). In DNA form, the CDR3 reads TGTGCCAGCAGCCAAGTCGGTCGGGGAGAGACCCAGTACTTC. Translation gives CASSQVGRGETQYF.

Remarks on this clonotype: An end of the junction differs from the germline gene, which may be a read error. The rearrangement links TRBV29-1 to TRBJ2-1; D unresolved. Germline V gene data show CDR1 as SQVTM and CDR2 as ANQGSEA. The CDR3 covers 12 residues. The CDR3 DNA reads TGCAGCGGTGAAGGTCTCAACGCTGAGCAGTTCTTC. As protein: CSGEGLNAEQFF.

This clonotype has just a few counts. The CDR3 is CASSLFAAQETQYF. In nucleotides, the CDR3 is TGTGCCAGCAGTTTGTTCGCGGCCCAAGAGACCCAGTACTTC. V gene TRBV12-3 or TRBV12-4 combines with J gene TRBJ2-5; unclear D gene. The length of the CDR3 is 14 residues. The V end lost 3 bases, the J end lost 1 base, and 9 bases lay between the germline ends.

This clonotype was seen at least ten times. This chain joins TRBV9 and TRBJ2-1; TRBD1 is a possible D gene (5 bases). Germline V gene lookup returns CDR1 SGDLS and CDR2 YYNGEE. V was shortened by 1 base and J by 2 bases, with 10 bases between the two germline ends. This CDR3 has 15 residues. CDR3: CASSVTAGTYNEQFF. The CDR3 nucleotides read TGTGCCAGCAGCGTAACGGCAGGGACCTACAATGAGCAGTTCTTC. Supplemented by reference TRBV9 and TRBJ2-1, the full variable domain reads DSGVTQTPKHLITATGQRVTLRCSPRSGDLSVYWYQQSLDQGLQFLIQYYNGEERAKGNILERFSAQQFPDLHSELNLSSLELGDSALYFCASSVTAGTYNEQFFGPGTRLTVL.

V usage is TRBV28 and J usage is TRBJ2-5, with TRBD2 matching 9 bases. After removal of 5 bases from V and 5 bases from J, the junction contained 15 bases not matched to a gene. There are 17 residues in the CDR3. Germline V lookup: CDR1 MDHEN, CDR2 SYDVKM. The CDR3 loop is CASSDPKIAGVGETQYF. The CDR3 DNA reads TGTGCCAGCAGTGACCCGAAAATAGCGGGGGTGGGGGAGACCCAGTACTTC. The variable domain in full, with the rest retrieved from reference TRBV28 and TRBJ2-5, is DVKVTQSSRYLVKRTGEKVFLECVQDMDHENMFWYRQDPGLGLRLIYFSYDVKMKEKGDIPEGYSVSREKKERFSLILESASTNQTSMYLCASSDPKIAGVGETQYFGPGTRLLVL.

The V gene is TRBV18, the J gene TRBJ2-5, with D perhaps given as TRBD1 or TRBD2 (5 bases each). This CDR3 spans 15 amino acids. Per germline, CDR1 KGHSH and CDR2 LQKENI. Trimming stripped 1 base from V and 0 bases from J, with 9 bases between. CDR3 residues: CASSPRGGYQETQYF. Written as DNA, the CDR3 is TGTGCCAGCTCACCACGGGGCGGGTACCAAGAGACCCAGTACTTC.

This clonotype came up a few times. CDR3 region: CASSHTSGGYEQYF. The CDR3 coding sequence is TGTGCCAGCAGCCATACTAGCGGGGGCTACGAGCAGTACTTC. The rearrangement joins TRBV3-1 to TRBJ2-7; 11 bases align to TRBD2. V was clipped by 3 bases and J by 3 bases; unmatched bases: 1. The CDR3 runs to 14 residues. Germline assignment: CDR1 LGHDT and CDR2 YNNKEL (reference sequence).

This clonotype was seen more than once but under ten times. This rearrangement joins TRBV27 to TRBJ1-1; perhaps TRBD1 as D (6 bases). The germline V gene has CDR1 MNHEY and CDR2 SMNVEV (reference sequence). Trimming took off 6 bases at V and 7 bases at J, with 27 bases between the two ends. The CDR3 is 17 amino acids. Written as DNA, the CDR3 is TGTGCCAGCAGCCATCGGGGAGGGGGGTTCACTATGGGTGAAGCTTTCTTT. As protein: CASSHRGGGFTMGEAFF.

This clonotype was seen a few times. The chain has TRBV12-3 or TRBV12-4 and TRBJ1-5; TRBD1 matches at 8 bases. This CDR3 region has 15 residues. With V trimmed by 6 bases and J by 4 bases, 8 bases remained unmatched. CDR3 DNA sequence: TGTGCCAGCAGGGGACAGGCCCGTGGGAATCAGCCCCAGCATTTT. This translates into CASRGQARGNQPQHF.

This clonotype was seen only a few times. This chain joins TRBV5-1 and TRBJ1-2, with D perhaps matching TRBD1 (6 bases). The V end lost 4 bases, the J end lost 0 bases, and 19 bases lay between the germline ends. The CDR3 totals 17 residues. Looked up from germline, CDR1 is SGHRS and CDR2 is YFSETQ. CDR3 coding DNA: TGCGCCAGCAGCACCGGACAGATTGGGTGGGCTAACTATGGCTACACCTTC. Translated, it gives CASSTGQIGWANYGYTF. Combining the CDR3 with reference TRBV5-1 and TRBJ1-2 gives the whole variable domain KAGVTQTPRYLIKTRGQQVTLSCSPISGHRSVSWYQQTPGQGLQFLFEYFSETQRNKGNFPGRFSGRQFSNSRSEMNVSTLELGDSALYLCASSTGQIGWANYGYTFGSGTRLTVV.

The rearrangement uses TRBV5-1 and TRBJ2-7, with 7 bases lining up with TRBD2. This CDR3 has 13 residues. With 5 bases clipped from V and 3 bases from J, the junction kept 5 bases outside the gene matches. Looked up from germline, CDR1 is SGHRS and CDR2 is YFSETQ. The CDR3 DNA follows: TGCGCCAGCAGGCTAGCGGTCCGCTACGAGCAGTACTTC. Its translation: CASRLAVRYEQYF.

V is TRBV9 and J is TRBJ1-1; maybe TRBD1 (6 bases). CDR1 is SGDLS and CDR2 is YYNGEE in the germline V gene. V gave up 0 bases and J gave up 5 bases, with 8 bases separating them. This CDR3 contains 13 residues. In nucleotides, the CDR3 is TGTGCCAGCAGCGTAGTGCAGGGGACTGAAGCTTTCTTT. Residues: CASSVVQGTEAFF.

The chain links TRBV9 to TRBJ1-2; D is unclear. The germline V and J ends were trimmed by 3 bases and 8 bases, with 11 bases remaining between them. Germline CDR1 SGDLS, CDR2 YYNGEE. The CDR3 has 12 residues. CDR3 nucleotides: TGTGCCAGCAGCGCCAGACGAGACGGCTACACCTTC. Encoded protein: CASSARRDGYTF.

The DNA of the CDR3 is TGCAGTGCCGAGGGGACAAACACAGATACGCAGTATTTT. This translates into CSAEGTNTDTQYF. The chain recombines TRBV20-1 with TRBJ2-3, with a weak D call TRBD1 (6 bases). This CDR3 is 13 amino acids long. Germline V gene data show CDR1 as DFQATT and CDR2 as SNEGSKA (reference sequence). With 6 bases removed from V and 2 bases from J, the gap between germline ends came to 12 bases.

The rearrangement joins TRBV5-1 to TRBJ2-5; 12 bases match TRBD2. Germline V gene sequence: CDR1 SGHRS, CDR2 YFSETQ. Trimming removed 0 bases from V and 5 bases from J; junction bases left unmatched: 2. The length of the CDR3 is 15 residues. CDR3 DNA sequence: TGCGCCAGCAGCTTGGGGACTAGCGGGGACGAGACCCAGTACTTC. The encoded protein is CASSLGTSGDETQYF. Full variable domain (rest looked up from reference TRBV5-1 and TRBJ2-5): KAGVTQTPRYLIKTRGQQVTLSCSPISGHRSVSWYQQTPGQGLQFLFEYFSETQRNKGNFPGRFSGRQFSNSRSEMNVSTLELGDSALYLCASSLGTSGDETQYFGPGTRLLVL.

This clonotype was seen only a few times. This sequence joins TRBV12-3 or TRBV12-4 and TRBJ2-7; TRBD2 might be the D (5 bases). This CDR3 has 15 residues. The germline V and J ends were trimmed by 3 bases and 2 bases, with 14 bases remaining between them. CDR3 bases: TGTGCCAGCAGTTTCTCGCGGACTGGGGCCTACGAGCAGTACTTC. It translates to CASSFSRTGAYEQYF.

This clonotype was seen just once. J is TRBJ1-4 and V is TRBV7-6, with a possible D match to TRBD1 (5 bases). Per germline, CDR1 SGHVS and CDR2 FNYEAQ. CDR3 length equals 14 residues. Trimming stripped 6 bases from V and 8 bases from J, with 16 bases between. DNA for the CDR3: TGTGCCAGCAGTCAGCTGGGGCAGAGGGAAAAACTGTTTTTT. Its protein product is CASSQLGQREKLFF.